This T cell receptor beta chain was recorded in a study of T cell responses to AZD1222 COVID-19 vaccine. Study observations and caveats: Among vaccine-associated CD4 TCRs, coverage spanned spike, with dominance at 160-218 and 743-854. It should be noted that donors were predominantly white British and more often female, and clonal diversity was possibly underestimated.

Profiling relied on immunoSEQ multiplex PCR, and the TCRdb table lists in-frame clones only, not all of them. Of about 110,000 clones listed, around nine tenths are singletons. This clone was seen only once. Antigen unknown. This material consisted of peripheral blood, taken on day 0 of AZD1222 vaccination. The source is an adult in good health.

CDR3 sequence reads: CASSPLGYGGTIYF. The CDR3, as DNA: TGTGCCAGCAGTCCTCTCGGGTACGGGGGCACCATATATTTT. The gene calls are TRBV6-5 and TRBJ1-3; a possible D gene is TRBD1 (5 bases). Trimming cost V 5 bases and J 9 bases, with 17 bases left between them. Germline V gene lookup returns CDR1 MNHEY and CDR2 SVGAGI. The CDR3 contains 14 residues.